These 15 T cell receptor beta chains came from one sample sequenced in a study of T cell changes during pregnancy in multiple sclerosis. Clones were read by immunoSEQ multiplex PCR, and TCRdb kept only the in-frame ones, dropping some. Of about 93,000 clones detected, 85% to 95% appear once; the ten largest clones hold just over 2%. This sample comprised peripheral blood, obtained after pregnancy. The receptors shown here come from a female donor with multiple sclerosis, enrolled in a pregnancy study.

The chain recombines TRBV19 with TRBJ1-5; D unclear. Trimming took off 6 bases at V and 0 bases at J, with 9 bases between the two ends. This CDR3 contains 14 residues. Germline assignment: CDR1 LNHDA and CDR2 SQIVND (reference sequence). The CDR3 sequence is CASRATYSNQPQHF. The CDR3 coding sequence is TGTGCCAGTAGAGCAACTTATAGCAATCAGCCCCAGCATTTT.

The V and J genes are TRBV2 and TRBJ1-1; weak D call: TRBD1 (5 bases). This CDR3 comprises 13 residues. Per germline, CDR1 SNHLY and CDR2 FYNNEI. Trimming pared 7 bases from V and 11 bases from J, leaving 20 bases between. CDR3 DNA: TGTGCCAGCACTCGCGGGGCAGGAGGATACGCTTTCTTT. Translating it yields CASTRGAGGYAFF.

The V call is TRBV4-2, the J call TRBJ1-2, with 7 bases fitting TRBD1. The germline gives CDR1 LGHNA, CDR2 YNFKEQ. The length of the CDR3 is 14 residues. V lost 1 base and J lost 4; bases outside the gene matches: 3. CDR3 amino acids: CASSQVTGFYGYTF. In nucleotides, the CDR3 is TGTGCCAGCAGCCAAGTGACAGGGTTCTATGGCTACACCTTC.

The V gene is TRBV18, the J gene TRBJ1-3, with TRBD1 identical over 8 bases. CDR1 is KGHSH, CDR2 LQKENI, per germline. Trimming removed 3 bases from V and 9 bases from J; junction bases left unmatched: 4. The CDR3 contains 13 residues. CDR3 DNA: TGTGCCAGCTCACCCGGACAGGGCGGCACCATATATTTT. Translation gives CASSPGQGGTIYF.

The V and J genes are TRBV4-2 and TRBJ2-1; TRBD2 might be the D (5 bases). The CDR3 sequence is 16 residues long. Trimming cost V 4 bases and J 7 bases, with 20 bases left between them. Germline CDR1 and CDR2: LGHNA and YNFKEQ. In nucleotides, the CDR3 is TGTGCCAGCAGCCCTCTCGATTTGAGCGGAGATAATGAGCAGTTCTTC. It is translated as CASSPLDLSGDNEQFF.

The chain has TRBV7-6 and TRBJ2-2; 13 nucleotides line up with TRBD2. This CDR3 is built from 15 residues. Germline loops: CDR1 SGHVS, CDR2 FNYEAQ. With V trimmed by 6 bases and J by 4 bases, 2 bases remained unmatched. DNA for the CDR3: TGTGCCAGCAGTTGGACTAGCGGGGGCACCGGGGAGCTGTTTTTT. This gives the protein CASSWTSGGTGELFF.

The chain combines TRBV27 with TRBJ2-7; 9 nucleotides align to TRBD2. CDR1 and CDR2 (germline): MNHEY, SMNVEV (reference sequence). The CDR3 contains 15 residues. The ends lost 6 bases at V and 6 bases at J; junction bases unmatched: 12. In DNA, the CDR3 is TGTGCCAGCAGCTACGTAGGGACTAGCATTTCCGAGCAGTACTTC. Residues: CASSYVGTSISEQYF.

The rearrangement uses TRBV7-9 and TRBJ2-1; D remains ambiguous. Trimming shortened V by 5 bases and J by 5 bases, and 7 bases separated the two germline ends. The CDR3 runs to 12 residues. Germline values: CDR1 SEHNR, CDR2 FQNEAQ (reference sequence). CDR3 loop: CASSPRDNEQFF. The CDR3 nucleotides are TGTGCCAGCAGCCCCCGGGACAATGAGCAGTTCTTC. The full variable domain, its missing parts supplied by reference TRBV7-9 and TRBJ2-1, is DTGVSQNPRHKITKRGQNVTFRCDPISEHNRLYWYRQTLGQGPEFLTYFQNEAQLEKSRLLSDRFSAERPKGSFSTLEIQRTEQGDSAMYLCASSPRDNEQFFGPGTRLTVL.

This chain links TRBV6-5 with TRBJ2-7; 9 nucleotides align to TRBD1. CDR1 and CDR2 (germline): MNHEY, SVGAGI. CDR3 length: 12 amino acids. V lost 6 bases, J lost 7 bases, and 4 bases stayed unmatched. CDR3 DNA: TGTGCCAGCAGACACAGGGGGCGTGAGCAGTACTTC. It translates to CASRHRGREQYF.

The rearrangement uses TRBV7-7 and TRBJ1-1, with no clear D. This CDR3 has 13 residues. CDR1 and CDR2 (germline): SSHAT, FNYEAQ (reference sequence). The V end was cut by 4 bases, the J end by 1 base, with 7 bases between. CDR3 sequence reads: CASSSDSNTEAFF. The DNA of the CDR3 is TGTGCCAGCAGCTCGGACTCGAACACTGAAGCTTTCTTT.

The rearrangement uses TRBV19 and TRBJ1-4; 8 nucleotides line up with TRBD1. This CDR3 is 19 amino acids long. V dropped 1 base and J dropped 0; count of bases not matched to a gene: 10. Germline V CDR1 and CDR2: LNHDA, SQIVND (reference sequence). The CDR3 loop reads CASSIAGQAGFATNEKLFF. Written as DNA, the CDR3 is TGTGCCAGTAGTATAGCGGGACAGGCCGGATTTGCAACTAATGAAAAACTGTTTTTT.

This clone has a handful of counts. The CDR3 bases are TGTGCCAGTAGTATAGGGCACAGGGGGCGCACAGATACGCAGTATTTT. It translates to CASSIGHRGRTDTQYF. The genes are TRBV19 and TRBJ2-3, with 9 nucleotides matching TRBD1. Trimming cost V 1 base and J 1 base; bases outside gene matches: 3. This CDR3 has 16 amino acids. The germline CDR1 and CDR2 sequences are LNHDA and SQIVND (reference sequence).

This chain links TRBV19 with TRBJ2-2; weak D call: TRBD1 (6 bases). Germline CDR1 is LNHDA and CDR2 is SQIVND (reference sequence). Trimming shortened V by 1 base and J by 0 bases, and 15 bases separated the two germline ends. CDR3 length equals 18 residues. The CDR3 coding sequence is TGTGCCAGTAGTATAGGACAACCCGGGACAACGAACACCGGGGAGCTGTTTTTT. It is translated as CASSIGQPGTTNTGELFF.

The V and J genes are TRBV19 and TRBJ1-1, with D perhaps TRBD1 (5 bases). Germline loops: CDR1 LNHDA, CDR2 SQIVND (reference sequence). V was shortened by 3 bases and J by 4 bases, with 18 bases between the two germline ends. CDR3 length: 16 residues. Here the CDR3 reads CASSMNSQGRSTEAFF. The CDR3 DNA follows: TGTGCCAGTAGTATGAATTCTCAGGGTAGGAGCACTGAAGCTTTCTTT.

V is TRBV5-1 and J is TRBJ1-5; maybe TRBD1 (5 bases). The CDR3 is made up of 15 amino acids. Deletions cut 4 bases from V and 1 base from J, with 12 bases between. Looked up from germline, CDR1 is SGHRS and CDR2 is YFSETQ. CDR3 bases: TGCGCCAGCAGCCCGCGGGGGGGAAGCAATCAGCCCCAGCATTTT. This translates into CASSPRGGSNQPQHF.